This TCR beta chain comes out of a study of T cell clonotyping in hematopoietic cell transplantation. TCRdb's table, derived via immunoSEQ multiplex PCR, lists solely in-frame clones and lacks some. The sample records about 69,000 clones, approximately 94% being singletons. Germline loops: CDR1 SGHRS, CDR2 YFSETQ. The ends lost 2 bases at V and 5 bases at J; junction bases unmatched: 4. This CDR3 is built from 14 residues. This clonotype was obtained from a man aged 50-60 years in good health. Some clones in this sample may be carry-over from other donors' samples. The J gene is TRBJ1-1, the V gene TRBV5-1; TRBD1 aligns across 9 bases. Source material: peripheral blood mononuclear cells. CDR3 DNA: TGCGCCAGCAGCTTTGGACAGGGGCGGACTGAAGCTTTCTTT. Translating it yields CASSFGQGRTEAFF.